This T cell receptor (beta chain) is drawn from a study of OX40 agonist ivuxolimab in advanced cancers. For the study at large: Two patients with cutaneous melanoma and one with hepatocellular carcinoma, three in total, showed partial responses.

Trimming left V 7 bases short and J 4 bases short, with 19 bases between. This CDR3 is built from 14 residues. Looked up from germline, CDR1 is SQVTM and CDR2 is ANQGSEA. Libraries were prepared by immunoSEQ multiplex PCR; TCRdb keeps only in-frame clonotypes and omits some of them. The sample holds tens of thousands of clones, roughly nine tenths seen once. This sequence was found in an adult with an advanced solid tumor such as melanoma, head and neck, liver or kidney cancer. The starting material was CD4+ or CD8+ T cells sorted from blood, obtained in a trial of the OX40 agonist ivuxolimab. The chain uses TRBV29-1 and TRBJ1-2; D may be TRBD1 (5 bases). CDR3 nucleotide sequence: TGCAGCGGCGGGGTGGGGGGAGGAAGCTATGGCTACACCTTC. It specifies CSGGVGGGSYGYTF.